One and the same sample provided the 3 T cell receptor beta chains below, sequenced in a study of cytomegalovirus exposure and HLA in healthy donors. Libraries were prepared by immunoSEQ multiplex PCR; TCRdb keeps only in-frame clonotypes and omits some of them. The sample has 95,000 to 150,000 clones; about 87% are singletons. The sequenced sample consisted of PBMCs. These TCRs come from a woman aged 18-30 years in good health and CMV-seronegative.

Here the CDR3 reads CASSLAALGAGELFF. In nucleotides, the CDR3 is TGTGCCAGCAGCTTAGCGGCCCTCGGGGCCGGGGAGCTGTTTTTT. The rearrangement joins TRBV7-9 to TRBJ2-2, with D perhaps TRBD2 (5 bases). CDR3 length: 15 amino acids. Germline CDR1 SEHNR, CDR2 FQNEAQ (reference sequence). V was cut by 0 bases and J by 6 bases, with 11 bases left in between.

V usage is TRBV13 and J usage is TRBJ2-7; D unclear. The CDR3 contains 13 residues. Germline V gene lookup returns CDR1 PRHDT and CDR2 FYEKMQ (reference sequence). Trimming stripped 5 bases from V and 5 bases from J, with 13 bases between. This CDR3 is CASSTQLFDEQYF. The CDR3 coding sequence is TGTGCCAGCAGCACGCAACTGTTCGACGAGCAGTACTTC.

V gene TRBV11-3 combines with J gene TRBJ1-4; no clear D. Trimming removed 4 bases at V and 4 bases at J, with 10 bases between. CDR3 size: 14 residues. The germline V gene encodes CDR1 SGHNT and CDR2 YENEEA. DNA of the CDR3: TGTGCCAGCAGCTCCGACACCAATAATGAAAAACTGTTTTTT. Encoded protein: CASSSDTNNEKLFF.